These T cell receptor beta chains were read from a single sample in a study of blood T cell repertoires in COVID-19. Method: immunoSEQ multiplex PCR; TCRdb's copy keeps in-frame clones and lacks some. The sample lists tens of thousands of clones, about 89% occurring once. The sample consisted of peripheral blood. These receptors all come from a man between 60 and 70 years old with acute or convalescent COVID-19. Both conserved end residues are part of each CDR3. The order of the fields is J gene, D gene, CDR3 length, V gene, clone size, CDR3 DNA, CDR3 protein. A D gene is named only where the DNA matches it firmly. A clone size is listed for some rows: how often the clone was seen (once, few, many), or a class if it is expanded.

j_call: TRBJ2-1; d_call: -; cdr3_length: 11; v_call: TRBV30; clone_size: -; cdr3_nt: TGTGCCTGGAGTGTAGGTAGCCACCGGTTCTTC; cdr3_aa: CAWSVGSHRFF
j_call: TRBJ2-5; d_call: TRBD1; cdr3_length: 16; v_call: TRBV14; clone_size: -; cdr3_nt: TGTGCCAGCAGCCAAGGTTTAGGGGACAGGGGAGAGACCCAGTACTTC; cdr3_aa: CASSQGLGDRGETQYF
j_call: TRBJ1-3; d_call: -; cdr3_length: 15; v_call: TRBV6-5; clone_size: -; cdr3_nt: TGTGCCAGCGGTTCTTCAGCTAGCTCTGGAAACACCATATATTTT; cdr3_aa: CASGSSASSGNTIYF
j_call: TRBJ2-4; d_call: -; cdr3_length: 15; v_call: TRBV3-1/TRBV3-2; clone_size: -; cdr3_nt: TGTGCCAGCAGCCCGCCCCTGGGAGGTAGAAACATTCAGTACTTC; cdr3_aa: CASSPPLGGRNIQYF
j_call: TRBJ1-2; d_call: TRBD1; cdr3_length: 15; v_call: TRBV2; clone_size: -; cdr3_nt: TGTGCCAGCACTTCCGTGGAGACAGGGGGTCATGGCTACACCTTC; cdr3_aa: CASTSVETGGHGYTF
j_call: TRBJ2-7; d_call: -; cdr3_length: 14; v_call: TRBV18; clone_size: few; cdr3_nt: TGTGCCAGCTCACTAGCCGGGACACTTTACGAGCAGTACTTC; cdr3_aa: CASSLAGTLYEQYF
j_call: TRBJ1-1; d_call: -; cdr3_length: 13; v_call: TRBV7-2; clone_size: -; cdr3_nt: TGTGCCAGCAGCTTAAGCAGGACACAAGAAGCTTTCTTT; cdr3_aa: CASSLSRTQEAFF
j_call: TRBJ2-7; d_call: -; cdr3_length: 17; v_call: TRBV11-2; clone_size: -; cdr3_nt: TGTGCCAGCAGCTTACTAACGGACAGTCTTAATACCTACGAGCAGTACTTC; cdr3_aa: CASSLLTDSLNTYEQYF
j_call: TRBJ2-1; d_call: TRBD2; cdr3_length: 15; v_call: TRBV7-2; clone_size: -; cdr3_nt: TGTGCCAGCAGCTTAGTGAGCGGGGGGGACAATGAGCAGTTCTTC; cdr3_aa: CASSLVSGGDNEQFF
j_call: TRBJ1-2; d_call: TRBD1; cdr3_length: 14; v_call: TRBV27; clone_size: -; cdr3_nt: TGTGCCAGCAGTTTCTTCAGGACAGGGAATGGCTACACCTTC; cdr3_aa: CASSFFRTGNGYTF
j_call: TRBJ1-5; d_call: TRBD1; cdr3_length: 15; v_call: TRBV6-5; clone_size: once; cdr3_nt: TGTGCCAGCAGTTACTCGAGGACAGGGGGGCAGCCCCAGCATTTT; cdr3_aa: CASSYSRTGGQPQHF
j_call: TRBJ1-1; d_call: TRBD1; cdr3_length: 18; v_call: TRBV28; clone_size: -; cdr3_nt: TGTGCCAGCAGTTTTGCAGGAGACACGGACAGGATGAACACTGAAGCTTTCTTT; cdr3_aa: CASSFAGDTDRMNTEAFF
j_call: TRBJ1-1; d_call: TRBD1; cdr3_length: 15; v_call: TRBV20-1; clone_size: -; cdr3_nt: TGCAGTGCTAGTGGGGGACAGTCGTTGAACACTGAAGCTTTCTTT; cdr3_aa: CSASGGQSLNTEAFF
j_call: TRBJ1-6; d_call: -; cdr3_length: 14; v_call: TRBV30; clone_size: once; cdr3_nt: TGTGCCTGGAGTGCCGGGGGGAGTAATTCACCCCTCCACTTT; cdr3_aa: CAWSAGGSNSPLHF
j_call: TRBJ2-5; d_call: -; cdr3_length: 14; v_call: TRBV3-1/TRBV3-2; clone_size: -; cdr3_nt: TGTGCCAGCAGCCAAGCAGGGTCGAGAGAGACCCAGTACTTC; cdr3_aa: CASSQAGSRETQYF
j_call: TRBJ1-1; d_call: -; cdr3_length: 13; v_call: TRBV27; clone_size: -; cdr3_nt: TGTGCCAGCAGTCAGGGTTTGGGCACTGAAGCTTTCTTT; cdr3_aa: CASSQGLGTEAFF
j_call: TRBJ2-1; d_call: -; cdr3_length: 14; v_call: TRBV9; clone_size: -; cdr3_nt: TGTGCCAGCGGTCAGATGGAGTCCTACAATGAGCAGTTCTTC; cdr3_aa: CASGQMESYNEQFF
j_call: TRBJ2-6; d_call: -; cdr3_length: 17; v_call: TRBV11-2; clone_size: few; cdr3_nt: TGTGCCAGCAGCTTAGTGCCACCTAACTCTGGGGCCAACGTCCTGACTTTC; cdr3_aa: CASSLVPPNSGANVLTF
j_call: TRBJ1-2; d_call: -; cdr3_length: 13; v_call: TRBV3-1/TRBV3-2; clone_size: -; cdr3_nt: TGTGCCAGCAGCCACTATTCCAGGGATGGCTACACCTTC; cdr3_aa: CASSHYSRDGYTF
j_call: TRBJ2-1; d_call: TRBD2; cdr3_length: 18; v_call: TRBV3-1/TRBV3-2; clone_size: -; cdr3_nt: TGTGCCAGCAGCCAGGGGACTAGCGGGGGGGCGTCCTACAATGAGCAGTTCTTC; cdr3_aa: CASSQGTSGGASYNEQFF
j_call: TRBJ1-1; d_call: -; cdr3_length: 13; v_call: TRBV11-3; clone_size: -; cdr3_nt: TGTGCCAGCAGCTCCGACAGAAACACTGAAGCTTTCTTT; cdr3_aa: CASSSDRNTEAFF
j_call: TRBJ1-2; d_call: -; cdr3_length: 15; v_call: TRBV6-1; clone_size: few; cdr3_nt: TGTGCCAGCAGTGAGGGCAGGGATGGATTCTATGGCTACACCTTC; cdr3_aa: CASSEGRDGFYGYTF
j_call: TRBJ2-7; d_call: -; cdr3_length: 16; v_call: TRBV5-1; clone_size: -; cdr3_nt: TGCGCCAGCAGCTTGGGCCCAGGGGAGCCCCTCTACGAGCAGTACTTC; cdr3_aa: CASSLGPGEPLYEQYF
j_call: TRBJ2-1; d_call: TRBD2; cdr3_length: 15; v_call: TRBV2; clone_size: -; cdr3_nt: TGTGCCAGCAGGAAACTAGCGGGGGGGCCAGATGAGCAGTTCTTC; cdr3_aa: CASRKLAGGPDEQFF
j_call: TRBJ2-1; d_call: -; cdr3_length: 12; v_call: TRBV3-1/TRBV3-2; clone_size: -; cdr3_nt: TGTGCCAGCAGCCAGCAAACGGGTGAGCAGTTCTTC; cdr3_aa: CASSQQTGEQFF
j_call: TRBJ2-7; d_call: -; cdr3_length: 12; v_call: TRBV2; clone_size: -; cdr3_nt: TGTGCCAGCACGGCGGAAACCTACGAGCAGTACTTC; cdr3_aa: CASTAETYEQYF
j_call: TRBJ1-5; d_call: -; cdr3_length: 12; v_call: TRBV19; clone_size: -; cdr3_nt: TGTGCCAGCGACAGTAGCAATCAGCCCCAGCATTTT; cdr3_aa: CASDSSNQPQHF
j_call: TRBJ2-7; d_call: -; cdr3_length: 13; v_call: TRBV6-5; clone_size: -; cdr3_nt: TGTGCCAGCAGCGGCGACAGCGCCTACGAGCAGTACTTC; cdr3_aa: CASSGDSAYEQYF
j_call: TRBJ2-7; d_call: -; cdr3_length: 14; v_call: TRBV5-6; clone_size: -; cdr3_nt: TGTGCCAGCAGCGGCCTACAGGTTAATCACGAGCAGTACTTC; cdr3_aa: CASSGLQVNHEQYF
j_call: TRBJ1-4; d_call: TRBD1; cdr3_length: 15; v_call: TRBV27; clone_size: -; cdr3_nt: TGTGCCAGCAGTGCCCCCGGGACAGGGCATGAAAAACTGTTTTTT; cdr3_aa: CASSAPGTGHEKLFF
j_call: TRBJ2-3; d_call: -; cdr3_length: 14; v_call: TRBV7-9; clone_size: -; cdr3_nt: TGTGCCAGCAGCTTAGGGCTGAGCACAGATACGCAGTATTTT; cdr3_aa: CASSLGLSTDTQYF
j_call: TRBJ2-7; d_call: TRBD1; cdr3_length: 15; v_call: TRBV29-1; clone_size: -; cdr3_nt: TGCAGCGTCAAGATTCCGGACAGGCCACCCTACGAGCAGTACTTC; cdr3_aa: CSVKIPDRPPYEQYF
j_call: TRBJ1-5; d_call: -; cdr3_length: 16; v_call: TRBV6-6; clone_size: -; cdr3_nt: TGTGCCAGCAGTTACCCCAGGGAAAATAGCAATCAGCCCCAGCATTTT; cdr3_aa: CASSYPRENSNQPQHF
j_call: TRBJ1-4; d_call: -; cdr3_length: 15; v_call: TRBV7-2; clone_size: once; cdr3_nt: TGTGCCAGCAGCTTAGTGCCGGGGTCTCAGGAAAAACTGTTTTTT; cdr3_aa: CASSLVPGSQEKLFF
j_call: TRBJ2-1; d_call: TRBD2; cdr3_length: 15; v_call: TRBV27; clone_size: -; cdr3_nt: TGTGCCAGCAGTGGGACTAGCGGGGTAGGAGATGAGCAGTTCTTC; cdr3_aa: CASSGTSGVGDEQFF
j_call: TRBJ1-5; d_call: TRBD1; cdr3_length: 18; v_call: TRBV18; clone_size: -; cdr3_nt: TGTGCCAGCTCACTAATTTCCCCGGGACAGGGGTTCAATCAGCCCCAGCATTTT; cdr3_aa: CASSLISPGQGFNQPQHF
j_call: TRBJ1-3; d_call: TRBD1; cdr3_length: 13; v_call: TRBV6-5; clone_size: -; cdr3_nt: TGTGCCAGCAGCCCGACAGGGGCCAACACCATATATTTT; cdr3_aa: CASSPTGANTIYF
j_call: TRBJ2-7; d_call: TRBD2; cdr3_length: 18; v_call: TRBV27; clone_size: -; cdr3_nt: TGTGCCAGCCCCAAGGGCTCCGGGACTAGTCCATCACGCTACGAGCAGTACTTC; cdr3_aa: CASPKGSGTSPSRYEQYF
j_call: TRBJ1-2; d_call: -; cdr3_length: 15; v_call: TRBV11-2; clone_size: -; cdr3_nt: TGTGCCAGCAGCTTAGGATCAGGGCTGAATAGTGGCTACACCTTC; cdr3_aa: CASSLGSGLNSGYTF
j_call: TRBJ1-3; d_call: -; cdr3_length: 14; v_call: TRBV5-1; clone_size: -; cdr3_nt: TGCGCCAGCAGCTTACGGGGCTCTGGAAACACCATATATTTT; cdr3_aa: CASSLRGSGNTIYF
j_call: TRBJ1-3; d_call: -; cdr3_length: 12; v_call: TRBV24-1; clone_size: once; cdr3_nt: TGTGCCACCAGTGCTTCTGGAAACACCATATATTTT; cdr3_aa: CATSASGNTIYF
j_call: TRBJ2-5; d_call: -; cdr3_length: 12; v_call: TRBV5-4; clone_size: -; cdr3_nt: TGTGCCAGCGGGACTCGCCAAGAGACCCAGTACTTC; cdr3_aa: CASGTRQETQYF
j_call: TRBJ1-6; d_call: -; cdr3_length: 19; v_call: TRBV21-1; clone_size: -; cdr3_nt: TGTGCCAGCAGCAAAAGACAAGTTTCGACAGGGGGCTATAATTCACCCCTCCACTTT; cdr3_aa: CASSKRQVSTGGYNSPLHF
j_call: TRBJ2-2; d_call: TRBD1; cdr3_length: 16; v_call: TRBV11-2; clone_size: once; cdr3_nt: TGTGCCAGCAGCCCAAGGACAGGGCAGAACACCGGGGAGCTGTTTTTT; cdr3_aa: CASSPRTGQNTGELFF
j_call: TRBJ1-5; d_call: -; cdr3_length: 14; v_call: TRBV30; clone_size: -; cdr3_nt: TGTGCCTGGACCCCCGGGGGGCGCGATCAGCCCCAGCATTTT; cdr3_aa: CAWTPGGRDQPQHF
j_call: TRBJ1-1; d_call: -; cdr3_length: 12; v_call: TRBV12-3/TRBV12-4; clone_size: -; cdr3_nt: TGTGCTATGGTCGGGGGGAACACTGAAGCTTTCTTT; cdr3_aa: CAMVGGNTEAFF
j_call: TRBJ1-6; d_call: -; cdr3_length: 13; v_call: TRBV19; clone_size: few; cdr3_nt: TGTGCCAGTAGTATAGATCTACGGGCACCCCTCCACTTT; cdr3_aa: CASSIDLRAPLHF
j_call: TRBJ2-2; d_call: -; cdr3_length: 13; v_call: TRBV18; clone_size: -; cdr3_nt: TGTGCCAGCTCACCACCGACGATGGGCGAACTGTTTTTT; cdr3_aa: CASSPPTMGELFF
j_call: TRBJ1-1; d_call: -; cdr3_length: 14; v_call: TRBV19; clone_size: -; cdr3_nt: TGTGCCAGTAGTATTAAAGGGACAACTCCTGAAGCTTTCTTT; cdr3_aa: CASSIKGTTPEAFF
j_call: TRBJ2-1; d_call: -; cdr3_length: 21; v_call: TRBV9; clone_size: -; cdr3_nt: TGTGCCAGCAGCGCCCCGGGGGACGATCCTCGCTTTGAGTTATCGTACAATGAGCAGTTCTTC; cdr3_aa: CASSAPGDDPRFELSYNEQFF
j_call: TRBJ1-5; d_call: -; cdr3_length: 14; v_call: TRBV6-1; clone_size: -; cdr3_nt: TGTGCCAGCAGTGAAGGTCAGTTCAATCAGCCCCAGCATTTT; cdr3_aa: CASSEGQFNQPQHF
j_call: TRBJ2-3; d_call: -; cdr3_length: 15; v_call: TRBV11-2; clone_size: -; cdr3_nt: TGTGCCAGCAGCTTAGGCGCTAGAGAGGCAGATACGCAGTATTTT; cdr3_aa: CASSLGAREADTQYF